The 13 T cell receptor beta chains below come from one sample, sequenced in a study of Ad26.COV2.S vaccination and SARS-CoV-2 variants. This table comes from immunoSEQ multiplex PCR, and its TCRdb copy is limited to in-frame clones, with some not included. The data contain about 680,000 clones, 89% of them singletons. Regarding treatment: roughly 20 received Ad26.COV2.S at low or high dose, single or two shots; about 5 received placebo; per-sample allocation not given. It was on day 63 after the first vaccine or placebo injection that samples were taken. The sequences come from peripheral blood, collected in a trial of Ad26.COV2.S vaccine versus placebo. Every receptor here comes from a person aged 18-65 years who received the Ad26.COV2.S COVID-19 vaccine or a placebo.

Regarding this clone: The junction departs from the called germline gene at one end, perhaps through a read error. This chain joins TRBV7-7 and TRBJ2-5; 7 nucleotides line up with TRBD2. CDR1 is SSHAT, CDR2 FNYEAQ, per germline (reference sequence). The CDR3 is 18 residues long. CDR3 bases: TGTGCTAGCAGCTTAATCCCCCATTCGAGGGAGGGGCTTGAGACCCAGTACTTC. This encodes CASSLIPHSREGLETQYF.

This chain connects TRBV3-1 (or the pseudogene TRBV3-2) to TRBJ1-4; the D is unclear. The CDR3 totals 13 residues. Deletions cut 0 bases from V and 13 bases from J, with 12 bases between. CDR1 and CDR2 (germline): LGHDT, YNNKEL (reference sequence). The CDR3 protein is CASSQDRASGLFF. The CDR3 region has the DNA TGTGCCAGCAGCCAAGATCGGGCTAGCGGACTGTTTTTT.

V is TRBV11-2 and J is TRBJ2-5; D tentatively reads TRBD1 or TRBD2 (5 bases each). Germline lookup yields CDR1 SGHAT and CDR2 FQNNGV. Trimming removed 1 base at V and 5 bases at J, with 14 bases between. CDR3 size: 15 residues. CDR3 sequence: CASSLGGPSWETQYF. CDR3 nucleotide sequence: TGTGCCAGCAGCTTAGGGGGACCTAGCTGGGAGACCCAGTACTTC.

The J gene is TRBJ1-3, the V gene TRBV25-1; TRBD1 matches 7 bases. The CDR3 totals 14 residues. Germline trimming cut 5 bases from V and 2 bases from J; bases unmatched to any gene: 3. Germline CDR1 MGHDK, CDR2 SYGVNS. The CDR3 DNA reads TGTGCCAGCAGTTCACAGGGGACTGGAAACACCATATATTTT. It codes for CASSSQGTGNTIYF.

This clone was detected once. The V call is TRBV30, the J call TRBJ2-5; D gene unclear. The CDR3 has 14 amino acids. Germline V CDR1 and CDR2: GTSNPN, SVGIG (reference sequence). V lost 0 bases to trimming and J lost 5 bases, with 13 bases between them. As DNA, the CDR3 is TGTGCCTGGAGTGTTTGGTCTCGTGAGGAGACCCAGTACTTC. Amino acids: CAWSVWSREETQYF.

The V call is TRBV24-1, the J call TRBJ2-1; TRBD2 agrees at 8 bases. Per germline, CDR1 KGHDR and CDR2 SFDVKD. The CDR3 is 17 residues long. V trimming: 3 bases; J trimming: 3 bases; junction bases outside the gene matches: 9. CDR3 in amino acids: CATSDELAGLGYNEQFF. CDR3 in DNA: TGTGCCACCAGTGATGAATTAGCGGGATTGGGCTACAATGAGCAGTTCTTC.

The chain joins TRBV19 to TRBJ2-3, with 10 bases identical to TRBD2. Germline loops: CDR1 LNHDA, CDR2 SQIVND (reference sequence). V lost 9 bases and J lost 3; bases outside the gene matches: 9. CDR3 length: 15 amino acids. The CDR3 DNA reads TGTGCCAGCCAGGGGCTAGCGGGAGAGACAGATACGCAGTATTTT. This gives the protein CASQGLAGETDTQYF.

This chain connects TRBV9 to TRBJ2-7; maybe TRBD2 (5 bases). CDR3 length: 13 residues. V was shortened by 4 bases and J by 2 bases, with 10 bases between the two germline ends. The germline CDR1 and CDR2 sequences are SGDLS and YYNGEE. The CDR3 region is CASSPGIPYEQYF. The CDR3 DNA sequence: TGTGCCAGCAGCCCGGGGATTCCCTACGAGCAGTACTTC.

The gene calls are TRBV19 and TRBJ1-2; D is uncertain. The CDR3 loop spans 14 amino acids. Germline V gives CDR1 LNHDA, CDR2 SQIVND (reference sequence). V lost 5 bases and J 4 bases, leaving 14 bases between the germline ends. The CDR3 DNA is TGTGCCAGTAGTGGTCTCCTCATGGGCTATGGCTACACCTTC. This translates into CASSGLLMGYGYTF.

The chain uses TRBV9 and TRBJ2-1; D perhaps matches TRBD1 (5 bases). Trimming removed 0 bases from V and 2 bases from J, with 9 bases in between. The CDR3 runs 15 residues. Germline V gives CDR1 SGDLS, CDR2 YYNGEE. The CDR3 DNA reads TGTGCCAGCAGCGTAGATGGGGCTACCTACAATGAGCAGTTCTTC. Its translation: CASSVDGATYNEQFF.

The CDR3 DNA is TGTGCCAGTAGTATAGATGCCAGCGTTGGAGGTGGCTACACCTTC. This translates into CASSIDASVGGGYTF. The chain carries TRBV19 and TRBJ1-2; D unclear. The CDR3 extends over 15 amino acids. Germline V lookup: CDR1 LNHDA, CDR2 SQIVND (reference sequence). The V and J ends lost 0 bases and 7 bases respectively, with 15 bases between them.

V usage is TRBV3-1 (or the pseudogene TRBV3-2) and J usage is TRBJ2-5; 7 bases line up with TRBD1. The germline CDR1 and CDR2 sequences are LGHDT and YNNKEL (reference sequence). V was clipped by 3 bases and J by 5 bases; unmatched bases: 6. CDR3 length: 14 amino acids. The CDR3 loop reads CASSQSRGWETQYF. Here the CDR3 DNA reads TGTGCCAGCAGCCAGAGCAGGGGGTGGGAGACCCAGTACTTC.

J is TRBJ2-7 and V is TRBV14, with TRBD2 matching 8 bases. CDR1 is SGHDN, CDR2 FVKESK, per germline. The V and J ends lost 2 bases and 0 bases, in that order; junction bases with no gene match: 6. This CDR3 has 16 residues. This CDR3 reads CASSQSGGGPSYEQYF. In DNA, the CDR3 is TGTGCCAGCAGCCAAAGCGGCGGGGGGCCCTCCTACGAGCAGTACTTC.